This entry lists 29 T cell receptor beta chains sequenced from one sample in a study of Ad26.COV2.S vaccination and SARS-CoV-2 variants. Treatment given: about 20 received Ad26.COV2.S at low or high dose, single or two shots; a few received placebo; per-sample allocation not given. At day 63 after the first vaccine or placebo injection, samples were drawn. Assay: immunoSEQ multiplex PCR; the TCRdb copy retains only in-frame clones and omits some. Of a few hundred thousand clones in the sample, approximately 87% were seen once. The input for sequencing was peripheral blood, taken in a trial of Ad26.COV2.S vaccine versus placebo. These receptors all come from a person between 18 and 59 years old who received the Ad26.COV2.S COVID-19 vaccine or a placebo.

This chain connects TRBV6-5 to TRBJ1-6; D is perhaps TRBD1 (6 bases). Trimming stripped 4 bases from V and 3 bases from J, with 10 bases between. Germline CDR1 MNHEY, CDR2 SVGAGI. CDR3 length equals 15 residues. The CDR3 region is CASSLGGLYNSPLHF. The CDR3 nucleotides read TGTGCCAGCAGTTTAGGGGGGCTCTATAATTCACCCCTCCACTTT.

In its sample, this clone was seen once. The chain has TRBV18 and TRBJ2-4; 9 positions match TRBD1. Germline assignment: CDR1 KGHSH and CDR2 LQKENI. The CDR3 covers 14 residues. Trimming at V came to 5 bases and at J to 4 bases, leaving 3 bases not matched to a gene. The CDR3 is CASSKDRGKNIQYF. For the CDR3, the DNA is TGTGCCAGCTCAAAGGACAGGGGAAAAAACATTCAGTACTTC.

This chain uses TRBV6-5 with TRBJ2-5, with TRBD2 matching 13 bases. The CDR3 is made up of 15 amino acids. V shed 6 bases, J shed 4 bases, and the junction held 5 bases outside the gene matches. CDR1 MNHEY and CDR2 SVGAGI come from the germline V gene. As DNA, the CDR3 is TGTGCCAGCAGATCACTAGCGGGGGGGGGAGAGACCCAGTACTTC. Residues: CASRSLAGGGETQYF.

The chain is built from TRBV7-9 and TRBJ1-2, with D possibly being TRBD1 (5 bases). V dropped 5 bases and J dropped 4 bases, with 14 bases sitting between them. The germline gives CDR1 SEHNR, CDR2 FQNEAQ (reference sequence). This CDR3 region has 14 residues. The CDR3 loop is CASSPDRARYGYTF. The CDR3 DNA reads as TGTGCCAGCAGCCCAGACAGAGCCCGCTATGGCTACACCTTC.

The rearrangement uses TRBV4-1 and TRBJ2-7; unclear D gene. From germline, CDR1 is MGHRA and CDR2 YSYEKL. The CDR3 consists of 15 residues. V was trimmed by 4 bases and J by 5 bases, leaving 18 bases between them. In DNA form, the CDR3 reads TGCGCCAGCAGCCTCCTGAGTCCCCCTTTGAACGAGCAGTACTTC. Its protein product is CASSLLSPPLNEQYF.

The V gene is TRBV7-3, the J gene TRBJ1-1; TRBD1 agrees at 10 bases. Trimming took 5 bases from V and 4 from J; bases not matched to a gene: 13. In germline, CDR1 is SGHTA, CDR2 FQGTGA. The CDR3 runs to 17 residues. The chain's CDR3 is CASSPIRDRGEITEAFF. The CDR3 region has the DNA TGTGCCAGCAGCCCCATCCGGGACAGGGGAGAAATCACTGAAGCTTTCTTT. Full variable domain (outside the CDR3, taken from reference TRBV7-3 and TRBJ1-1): GAGVSQTPSNKVTEKGKYVELRCDPISGHTALYWYRQSLGQGPEFLIYFQGTGAADDSGLPNDRFFAVRPEGSVSTLKIQRTERGDSAVYLCASSPIRDRGEITEAFFGQGTRLTVV.

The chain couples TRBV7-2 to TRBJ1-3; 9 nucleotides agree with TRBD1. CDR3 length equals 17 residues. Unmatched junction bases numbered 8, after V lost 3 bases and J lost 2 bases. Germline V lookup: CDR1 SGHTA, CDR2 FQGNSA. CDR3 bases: TGTGCCAGCAGCTTCGGACAGGGGATGACGACTGGAAACACCATATATTTT. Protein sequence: CASSFGQGMTTGNTIYF.

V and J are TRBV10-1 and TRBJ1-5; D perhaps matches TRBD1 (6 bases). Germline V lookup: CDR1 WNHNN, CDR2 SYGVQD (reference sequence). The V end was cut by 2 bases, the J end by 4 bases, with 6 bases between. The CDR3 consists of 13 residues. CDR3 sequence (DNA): TGCGCCAGCAGTGAGGGACAGAATCAGCCCCAGCATTTT. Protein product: CASSEGQNQPQHF.

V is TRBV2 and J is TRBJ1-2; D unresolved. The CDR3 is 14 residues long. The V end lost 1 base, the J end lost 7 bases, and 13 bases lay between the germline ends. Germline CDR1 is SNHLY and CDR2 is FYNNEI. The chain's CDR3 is CASSEETRSGGYTF. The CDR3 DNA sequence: TGTGCCAGCAGTGAAGAAACACGCTCGGGTGGCTACACCTTC.

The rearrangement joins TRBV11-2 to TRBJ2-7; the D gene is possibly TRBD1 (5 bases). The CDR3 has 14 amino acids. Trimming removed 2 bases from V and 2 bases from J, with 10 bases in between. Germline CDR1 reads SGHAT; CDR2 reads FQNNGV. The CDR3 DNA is TGTGCCAGCAGCTTATCAGGGAATGCCTACGAGCAGTACTTC. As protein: CASSLSGNAYEQYF.

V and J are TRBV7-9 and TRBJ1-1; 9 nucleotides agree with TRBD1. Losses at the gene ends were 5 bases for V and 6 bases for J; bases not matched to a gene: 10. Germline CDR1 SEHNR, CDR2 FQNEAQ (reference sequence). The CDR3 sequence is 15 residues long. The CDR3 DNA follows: TGTGCCAGCAGCCTAACCCCGTGGACAGGGGCTGAAGCTTTCTTT. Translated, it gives CASSLTPWTGAEAFF.

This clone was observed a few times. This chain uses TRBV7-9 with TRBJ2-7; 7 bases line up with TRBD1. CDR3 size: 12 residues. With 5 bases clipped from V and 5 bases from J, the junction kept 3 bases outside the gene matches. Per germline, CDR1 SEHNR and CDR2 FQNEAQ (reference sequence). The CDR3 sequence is CASSRTGDEQYF. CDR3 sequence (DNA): TGTGCCAGCAGCCGGACAGGAGACGAGCAGTACTTC.

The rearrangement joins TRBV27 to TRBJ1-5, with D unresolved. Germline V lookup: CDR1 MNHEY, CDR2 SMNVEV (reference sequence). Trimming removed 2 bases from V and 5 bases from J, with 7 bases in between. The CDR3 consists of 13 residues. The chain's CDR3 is CASSLKLYQPQHF. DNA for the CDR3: TGTGCCAGCAGTTTAAAATTGTATCAGCCCCAGCATTTT.

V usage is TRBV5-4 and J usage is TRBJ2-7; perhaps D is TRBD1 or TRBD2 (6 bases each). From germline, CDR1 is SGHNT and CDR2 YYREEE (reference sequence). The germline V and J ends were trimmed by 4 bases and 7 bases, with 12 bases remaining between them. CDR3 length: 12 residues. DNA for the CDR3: TGTGCCAGCAGCGCTCAGGGGAGGGAGCAGTACTTC. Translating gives CASSAQGREQYF.

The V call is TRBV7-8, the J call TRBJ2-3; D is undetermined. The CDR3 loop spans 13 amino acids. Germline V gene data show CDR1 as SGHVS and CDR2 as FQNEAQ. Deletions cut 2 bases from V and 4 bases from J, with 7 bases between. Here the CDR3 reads CASSLSASDTQYF. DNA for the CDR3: TGTGCCAGCAGCTTATCCGCATCAGATACGCAGTATTTT.

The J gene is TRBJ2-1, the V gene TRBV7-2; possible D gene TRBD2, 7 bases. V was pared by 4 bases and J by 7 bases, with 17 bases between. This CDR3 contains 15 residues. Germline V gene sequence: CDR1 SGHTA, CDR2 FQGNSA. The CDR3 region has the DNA TGTGCCAGCAGCTCCCCGCGGCGGGGGCGGAATGAGCAGTTCTTC. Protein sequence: CASSSPRRGRNEQFF.

The CDR3 coding sequence is TGTGCCAGCAGTGAAGGAATGGGGGAAAAACTGTTTTTT. Translation gives CASSEGMGEKLFF. The V and J genes are TRBV6-1 and TRBJ1-4; D is unresolved. The germline V gene has CDR1 MNHNS and CDR2 SASEGT. There are 13 residues in the CDR3. V was cut by 1 base and J by 8 bases, with 8 bases left in between.

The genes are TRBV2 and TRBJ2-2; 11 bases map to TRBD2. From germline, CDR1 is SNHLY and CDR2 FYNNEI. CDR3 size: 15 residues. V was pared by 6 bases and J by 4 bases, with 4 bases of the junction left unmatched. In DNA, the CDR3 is TGTGCCAGCAGAAAGCTAGCGGGGGGCACCGGGGAGCTGTTTTTT. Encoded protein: CASRKLAGGTGELFF.

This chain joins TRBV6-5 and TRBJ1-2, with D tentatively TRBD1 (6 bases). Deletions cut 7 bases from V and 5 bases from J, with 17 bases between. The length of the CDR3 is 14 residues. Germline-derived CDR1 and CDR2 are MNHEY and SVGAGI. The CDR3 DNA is TGTGCCAGCACCGACGGGGCAGGGGATTATGGCTACACCTTC. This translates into CASTDGAGDYGYTF.

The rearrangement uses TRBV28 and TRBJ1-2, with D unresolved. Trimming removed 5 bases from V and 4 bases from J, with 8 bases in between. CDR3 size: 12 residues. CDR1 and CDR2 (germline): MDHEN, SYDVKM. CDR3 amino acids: CASSARFYGYTF. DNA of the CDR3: TGTGCCAGCAGTGCGAGGTTCTATGGCTACACCTTC.

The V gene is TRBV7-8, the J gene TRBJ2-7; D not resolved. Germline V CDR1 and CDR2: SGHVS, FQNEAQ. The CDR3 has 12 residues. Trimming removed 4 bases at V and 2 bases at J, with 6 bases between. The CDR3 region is CASSYAPYEQYF. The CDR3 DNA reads TGTGCCAGCAGCTATGCACCCTACGAGCAGTACTTC.

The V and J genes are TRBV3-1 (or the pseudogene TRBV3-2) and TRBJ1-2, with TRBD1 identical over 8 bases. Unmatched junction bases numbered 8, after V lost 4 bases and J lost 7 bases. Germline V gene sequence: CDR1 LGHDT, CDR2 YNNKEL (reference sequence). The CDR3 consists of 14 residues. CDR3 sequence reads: CASSRQGPTIGYTF. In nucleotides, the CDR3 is TGTGCCAGCAGCCGACAGGGGCCGACTATTGGCTACACCTTC.

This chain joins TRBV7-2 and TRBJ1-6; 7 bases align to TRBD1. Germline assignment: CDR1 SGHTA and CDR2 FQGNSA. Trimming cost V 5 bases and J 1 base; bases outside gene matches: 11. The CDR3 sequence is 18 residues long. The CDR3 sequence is CASSVTGSLGSYNSPLHF. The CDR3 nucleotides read TGTGCCAGCAGCGTGACAGGGAGTCTAGGGTCCTATAATTCACCCCTCCACTTT.

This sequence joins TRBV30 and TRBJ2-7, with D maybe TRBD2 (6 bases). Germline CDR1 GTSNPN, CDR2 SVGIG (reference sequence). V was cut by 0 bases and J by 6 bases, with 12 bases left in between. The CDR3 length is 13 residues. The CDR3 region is CAWSVRRVGEQYF. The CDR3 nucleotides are TGTGCCTGGAGTGTTCGGAGGGTCGGCGAGCAGTACTTC.

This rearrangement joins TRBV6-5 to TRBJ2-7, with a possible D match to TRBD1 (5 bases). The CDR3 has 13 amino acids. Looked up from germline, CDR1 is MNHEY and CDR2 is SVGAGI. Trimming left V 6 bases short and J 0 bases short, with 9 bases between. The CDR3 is CASRDSSSYEQYF. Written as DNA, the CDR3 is TGTGCCAGCAGAGACAGTAGCTCCTACGAGCAGTACTTC.

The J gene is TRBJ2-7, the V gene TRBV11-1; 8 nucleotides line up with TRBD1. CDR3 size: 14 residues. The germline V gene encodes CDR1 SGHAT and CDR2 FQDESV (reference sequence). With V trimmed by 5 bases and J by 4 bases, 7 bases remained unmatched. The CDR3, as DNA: TGTGCCAGCAGCCGACGGACAGGGAATTACGAGCAGTACTTC. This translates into CASSRRTGNYEQYF.

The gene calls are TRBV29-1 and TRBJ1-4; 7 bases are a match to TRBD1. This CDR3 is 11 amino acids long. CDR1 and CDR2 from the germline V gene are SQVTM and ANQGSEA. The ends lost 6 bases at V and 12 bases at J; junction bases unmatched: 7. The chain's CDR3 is CSVNRGEQLFF. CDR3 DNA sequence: TGCAGCGTCAACAGGGGCGAACAACTGTTTTTT.

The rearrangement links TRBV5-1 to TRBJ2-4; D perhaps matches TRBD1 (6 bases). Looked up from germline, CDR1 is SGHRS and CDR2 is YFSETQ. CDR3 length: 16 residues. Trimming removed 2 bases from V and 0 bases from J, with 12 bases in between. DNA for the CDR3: TGCGCCAGCAGCTTTTCGGACAGTCTAGCCAAAAACATTCAGTACTTC. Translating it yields CASSFSDSLAKNIQYF.

The CDR3 region has the DNA TGTGCCAGCAGCTCACGGGGGGGCTCCTACAATGAGCAGTTCTTC. Translated: CASSSRGGSYNEQFF. The V gene is TRBV6-4, the J gene TRBJ2-1; 8 bases are a match to TRBD2. Germline CDR1 and CDR2: MRHNA and SNTAGT. The CDR3 runs 15 residues. V gave up 6 bases and J gave up 0 bases; unmatched junction bases: 4.